These 30 T cell receptor beta chains came from one sample sequenced in a study of glioma-infiltrating T cells. Amplification of TCR alpha and beta CDR3 regions from RNA used iRepertoire nested multiplex PCR. One entry per CDR3 protein results from TCRdb running MiXCR on the multiplex PCR reads. Of 150,000 to 200,000 distinct CDR3 sequences listed, roughly two fifths were seen once; the top ten hold around 4.9%. The sample was glioma tissue, nonneoplastic brain tissue, or PBMCs (not recorded which). These TCRs come from a human donor with low-grade glioma or glioblastoma, undergoing nonglioma brain surgery, or in good health (not recorded which).

Note on this clonotype: Relative to the germline gene, one junction end is altered; a read error may explain this. This chain connects TRBV6-1 to TRBJ2-1; TRBD2 matches 7 bases. CDR1 is MNHNS and CDR2 is SASEGT in the germline V gene. The CDR3 is 13 amino acids. The DNA for the CDR3 is TGTGCCAGCAGTAAAGCGGGGAGGTATGAGCAGTTCTTC. It encodes CASSKAGRYEQFF.

This clonotype was recorded at least ten times. The V call is TRBV27, the J call TRBJ2-7; 7 bases agree with TRBD2. The trim removed 8 bases at V and 3 bases at J, leaving 7 bases unmatched. The CDR3 totals 13 residues. Germline loops: CDR1 MNHEY, CDR2 SMNVEV (reference sequence). The CDR3 nucleotides are TGTGCCAGCTCCGCCCGCGGGAGCTACGAGCAGTACTTC. Its protein product is CASSARGSYEQYF.

The chain couples TRBV30 to TRBJ2-7; D may be TRBD2 (6 bases). V gave up 0 bases and J gave up 6 bases, with 9 bases separating them. CDR3 size: 12 residues. Germline CDR1 GTSNPN, CDR2 SVGIG (reference sequence). CDR3 DNA: TGTGCCTGGAGTGTCGGAGGGGCCGAGCAGTACTTC. Its translation is CAWSVGGAEQYF.

This clonotype was seen only a few times. The chain couples TRBV29-1 to TRBJ1-1; maybe TRBD1 (6 bases). Germline loops: CDR1 SQVTM, CDR2 ANQGSEA. V dropped 4 bases and J dropped 1 base, with 16 bases sitting between them. The CDR3 runs 15 residues. CDR3 sequence (DNA): TGCAGCGTTGGATTCCGGACAGCGGGGAACACTGAAGCTTTCTTT. Amino acid sequence: CSVGFRTAGNTEAFF.

This clonotype was seen at least ten times. This chain joins TRBV28 and TRBJ1-1; D unclear. Germline V gene sequence: CDR1 MDHEN, CDR2 SYDVKM. CDR3 length equals 12 residues. Trimming took 5 bases from V and 4 from J, leaving 8 bases between them. The CDR3 nucleotides read TGTGCCAGCAGTCCCCTGGGCACTGAAGCTTTCTTT. Translation: CASSPLGTEAFF.

This clonotype showed up just a few times. The chain links TRBV29-1 to TRBJ2-4; unclear D gene. CDR1 and CDR2 from the germline V gene are SQVTM and ANQGSEA. The CDR3 spans 12 residues. Between the trimmed V and J ends, which lost 7 bases and 8 bases, there was a span of 15 bases. The CDR3, as DNA: TGCAGCGCCAGAAGTGGTGGCGACATTCAGTACTTC. The encoded protein is CSARSGGDIQYF.

This clonotype was observed many times. This chain uses TRBV19 with TRBJ1-1; no definite D call. The CDR3 sequence is 13 residues long. Germline values: CDR1 LNHDA, CDR2 SQIVND (reference sequence). V was pared by 2 bases and J by 0 bases, with 4 bases between. CDR3 bases: TGTGCCAGTAGTATACAGCTGAACACTGAAGCTTTCTTT. Translated: CASSIQLNTEAFF. Full variable domain (remainder filled in from reference TRBV19 and TRBJ1-1): DGGITQSPKYLFRKEGQNVTLSCEQNLNHDAMYWYRQDPGQGLRLIYYSQIVNDFQKGDIAEGYSVSREKKESFPLTVTSAQKNPTAFYLCASSIQLNTEAFFGQGTRLTVV.

Comment on this clonotype: One base away lies a much larger clone, so this may be a sequencing read error. The rearrangement uses TRBV6-1 and TRBJ2-1, with 10 bases identical to TRBD2. Germline assignment: CDR1 MNHNS and CDR2 SASEGT. The CDR3 runs to 16 residues. The CDR3 loop is CSSSAMAAGGPNEQFF. The CDR3 region has the DNA TGTTCCAGCAGTGCCATGGCAGCGGGAGGGCCAAATGAGCAGTTCTTC.

As concerns this clonotype: A much larger clone differs from this one at a single base, so this may be a read error. J is TRBJ2-2 and V is TRBV24-1; 7 positions agree with TRBD2. V lost 10 bases and J lost 6; bases outside the gene matches: 7. This CDR3 is 13 amino acids long. From germline, CDR1 is KGHDR and CDR2 SFDVKD. The DNA for the CDR3 is TGTGCCACAGCGGGACCAAACGCCGGGGAGCTGTTTTTT. It specifies CATAGPNAGELFF.

Note on this clonotype: This could be a read error, since a much larger clone is one nucleotide away. J is TRBJ2-7 and V is TRBV20-1; D is perhaps TRBD1 (6 bases). The germline gives CDR1 DFQATT, CDR2 SNEGSKA (reference sequence). V was shortened by 1 base and J by 9 bases, with 22 bases between the two germline ends. This CDR3 spans 15 amino acids. The CDR3 loop is CSARVRTVGRVRQYF. CDR3 bases: TGCAGTGCTAGAGTAAGGACAGTGGGCCGCGTGAGGCAGTACTTC.

The J gene is TRBJ1-5, the V gene TRBV2; D is perhaps TRBD1 (6 bases). Germline-derived CDR1 and CDR2 are SNHLY and FYNNEI. V was pared by 2 bases and J by 7 bases, with 18 bases between. The CDR3 runs 16 residues. CDR3 residues: CASSEPPDRRRQPQHF. As DNA, the CDR3 is TGTGCCAGCAGTGAACCCCCGGACAGACGTCGGCAGCCCCAGCATTTT.

At least ten counts were recorded for this clonotype. This chain connects TRBV3-1 to TRBJ2-1; 7 bases fit TRBD1. Germline trimming cut 3 bases from V and 6 bases from J; bases unmatched to any gene: 8. The CDR3 runs to 15 residues. Germline V lookup: CDR1 LGHDT, CDR2 YNNKEL (reference sequence). CDR3 sequence reads: CASSQRTGTVNEQFF. The CDR3 nucleotides read TGTGCCAGCAGCCAGCGGACAGGCACGGTCAATGAGCAGTTCTTC.

V is TRBV7-9 and J is TRBJ2-1, with 7 bases identical to TRBD1. The CDR3 has 18 residues. V shed 1 base and J 6 bases; nucleotides not matched to a gene: 15. The V gene's germline CDR1 is SEHNR and CDR2 FQNEAQ (reference sequence). CDR3 protein: CASSLGTGALTLLNEQFF. The CDR3 nucleotides are TGTGCCAGCAGCTTAGGGACAGGTGCACTCACTCTACTCAATGAGCAGTTCTTC.

This clonotype was counted only a few times. The V gene is TRBV4-1, the J gene TRBJ1-1; a weak D match, TRBD1 (5 bases). The CDR3 runs 14 residues. Deletions cut 1 base from V and 8 bases from J, with 14 bases between. Germline lookup yields CDR1 MGHRA and CDR2 YSYEKL. The DNA of the CDR3 is TGCGCCAGCAGCCAAGGCCCTACGACAGAAGAAGCTTTCTTT. Its translation: CASSQGPTTEEAFF.

The genes are TRBV19 and TRBJ2-7, with D possibly matching TRBD2 (6 bases). Trimming removed 9 bases at V and 3 bases at J, with 15 bases between. In germline, CDR1 is LNHDA, CDR2 SQIVND (reference sequence). CDR3 length: 13 residues. CDR3: CASSTSYYYEQYF. CDR3 nucleotide sequence: TGTGCCAGCTCTACTAGCTACTACTACGAGCAGTACTTC.

This clonotype was counted a few times. The J gene is TRBJ2-1, the V gene TRBV29-1, with 10 bases aligning to TRBD2. The CDR3 runs 14 residues. V lost 4 bases to trimming and J lost 4 bases; unmatched junction nucleotides: 4. Per the germline V gene, CDR1 is SQVTM and CDR2 is ANQGSEA. CDR3 sequence: CSVVTSGAYNEQFF. The CDR3 DNA reads as TGCAGCGTTGTAACTAGCGGGGCATACAATGAGCAGTTCTTC.

Notes on this clonotype: This may arise from a read error, as a much more abundant clone is one base away. The genes are TRBV27 and TRBJ2-7; a weak D match, TRBD2 (5 bases). This CDR3 is 16 amino acids long. The germline V and J ends were trimmed by 2 bases and 3 bases, with 17 bases remaining between them. The germline V gene encodes CDR1 MNHEY and CDR2 SMNVEV (reference sequence). The CDR3 nucleotides are TGTGCCAGCAGTTTAGTCGGAGGACGGGGAGTCTACGAGCAGTACTTC. Amino acids: CASSLVGGRGVYEQYF.

This clonotype was detected a few times. The rearrangement links TRBV12-3 or TRBV12-4 to TRBJ2-7; possible D gene TRBD2, 5 bases. V lost 5 bases and J lost 6, with 20 bases in between. This CDR3 region has 15 residues. In DNA, the CDR3 is TGTGCCAGCAGTCCCCCGGGATACATAAAACCCGAGCAGTACTTC. Translating gives CASSPPGYIKPEQYF.

On this clonotype: The germline gene is not matched at one end of the junction; a read error may be the cause. V gene TRBV24-1 combines with J gene TRBJ2-1; D assignment may be TRBD1 or TRBD2 (5 bases each). The CDR3 loop spans 16 amino acids. Germline CDR1 reads KGHDR; CDR2 reads SFDVKD. The CDR3 nucleotides read TGTTCCACCAGTGATTTGCCCCAGGGACCTCACAATGAGCAGTTCTTC. This gives the protein CSTSDLPQGPHNEQFF.

This clonotype was counted a few times. Since a much larger clone is just one base distant, this may be a read error. The chain recombines TRBV20-1 with TRBJ2-3, with D unclear. The germline CDR1 and CDR2 sequences are DFQATT and SNEGSKA (reference sequence). This CDR3 contains 15 residues. Trimming cost V 5 bases and J 2 bases, with 17 bases left between them. The CDR3 protein is CSALEAPRLTDTQYF. The CDR3 DNA follows: TGCAGTGCTTTAGAGGCTCCTCGACTCACAGATACGCAGTATTTT.

This clonotype was detected ten times or more. This chain joins TRBV7-2 and TRBJ2-3, with TRBD1 as a possible D gene (5 bases). Germline V CDR1 and CDR2: SGHTA, FQGNSA. The V end was cut by 5 bases, the J end by 1 base, with 13 bases between. The CDR3 loop spans 15 amino acids. The CDR3 loop is CASSQSGIRTDTQYF. CDR3 sequence (DNA): TGTGCCAGCAGCCAATCAGGGATTCGCACAGATACGCAGTATTTT.

Note on this clonotype: A much bigger clone sits one base away, suggesting this may be a read error. The chain joins TRBV6-9 to TRBJ1-1; the D gene is possibly TRBD1 (6 bases). This CDR3 region has 15 residues. Germline values: CDR1 MNHGY, CDR2 SVAAGI. CDR3 residues: CATSDSRGPNTKAFF. For the CDR3, the DNA is TGTGCCACCAGTGATTCTCGGGGGCCTAACACTAAAGCTTTCTTT.

This clonotype was counted ten times or more. V and J are TRBV20-1 and TRBJ2-2, with 11 nucleotides matching TRBD1. V was clipped by 6 bases and J by 4 bases; unmatched bases: 7. The length of the CDR3 is 15 residues. Germline V gene data show CDR1 as DFQATT and CDR2 as SNEGSKA (reference sequence). The CDR3 protein is CSAVPGTGGTGELFF. The DNA of the CDR3 is TGCAGTGCAGTCCCCGGGACAGGGGGCACCGGGGAGCTGTTTTTT.

This clonotype was recorded many times. The chain uses TRBV7-2 and TRBJ2-1; D ambiguous. Trimming took 1 base from V and 8 from J, leaving 6 bases between them. This CDR3 has 12 residues. Per the germline V gene, CDR1 is SGHTA and CDR2 is FQGNSA. In nucleotides, the CDR3 is TGTGCCAGCAGCTTAGAGGCGTATGAGCAGTTCTTC. It encodes CASSLEAYEQFF.

Of note for this clonotype: A junction end diverges from the germline sequence, so it may reflect a read error. This chain connects TRBV19 to TRBJ2-5; D is undetermined. Germline-derived CDR1 and CDR2 are LNHDA and SQIVND (reference sequence). The length of the CDR3 is 16 residues. The CDR3 nucleotides are TGTGCCAGTAGTATAGATGGGGTTTTTAGGCAAGAGACCAAGTACTTC. Amino acids: CASSIDGVFRQETKYF.

The rearrangement uses TRBV28 and TRBJ2-1; 13 bases are a match to TRBD2. V lost 3 bases and J lost 7; bases outside the gene matches: 12. CDR3 length equals 18 residues. Germline CDR1 reads MDHEN; CDR2 reads SYDVKM. The CDR3 sequence is CASSFQGTGTSGMNEQFF. The CDR3 nucleotides read TGTGCCAGCAGTTTTCAGGGAACCGGGACTAGCGGGATGAATGAGCAGTTCTTC.

This clonotype was counted between two and nine times. The chain combines TRBV2 with TRBJ2-1; 8 bases match TRBD1. The J segment lost 1 base and the V segment lost 8 bases, leaving 4 bases of the junction unmatched. Per germline, CDR1 SNHLY and CDR2 FYNNEI. The CDR3 loop spans 14 amino acids. CDR3 loop: CASGQGGSYNEQFF. DNA for the CDR3: TGTGCCAGCGGACAGGGTGGTTCCTACAATGAGCAGTTCTTC.

A note on this clonotype: The junction does not match germline at one end; this may be a read error. The V gene is TRBV15, the J gene TRBJ2-6; no definite D call. The CDR3 consists of 16 residues. Germline V gives CDR1 LNHNV, CDR2 YYDKDF (reference sequence). The CDR3 is CATSRLRNVWANVLTF. In nucleotides, the CDR3 is TGTGCCACCAGCAGACTAAGGAACGTCTGGGCCAACGTCCTTACTTTC.

The sample holds many counts of this clonotype. The chain couples TRBV28 to TRBJ1-5; D is ambiguous. There are 15 residues in the CDR3. Germline values: CDR1 MDHEN, CDR2 SYDVKM. The V end was cut by 6 bases, the J end by 1 base, with 13 bases between. The CDR3 here is CASRPTTASNQPQHF. The CDR3 region has the DNA TGTGCCAGCAGACCCACCACAGCGAGCAATCAGCCCCAGCATTTT.

This clonotype was counted a few times. The chain recombines TRBV19 with TRBJ2-7; 9 nucleotides align to TRBD1. The CDR3 spans 13 residues. The ends lost 8 bases at V and 6 bases at J; junction bases unmatched: 8. Germline values: CDR1 LNHDA, CDR2 SQIVND (reference sequence). This chain's CDR3 is CASGRDRASEQYF. CDR3 sequence (DNA): TGTGCCAGTGGCCGGGACAGGGCGTCCGAGCAGTACTTC.